Presented here are 21 T cell receptor beta chains from one specimen sequenced in a study of blood T cells in healthy people across ages. A second PCR of 7 to 11 cycles used a sample-barcoded 5' primer and a J-beta primer mix. From the 5' RACE reads, TCRdb called clonotypes with MiXCR, one entry per CDR3 protein. The sample carries over a million distinct CDR3 sequences, approximately 42% recorded once. The sequenced material came from blood. All receptors derive from a woman under 30 in good health.

The rearrangement links TRBV12-3 or TRBV12-4 to TRBJ2-7; 9 positions match TRBD1. After removal of 7 bases from V and 2 bases from J, the junction contained 6 bases not matched to a gene. The CDR3 has 14 amino acids. This chain's CDR3 is CASNSRDRAYEQYF. The CDR3 nucleotides read TGTGCCAGCAATTCCAGGGACAGGGCCTACGAGCAGTACTTC.

This clonotype was found a few times. The chain is built from TRBV11-2 and TRBJ2-6; D gene ambiguous. V lost 6 bases and J 0 bases, leaving 15 bases between the germline ends. The CDR3 has 17 residues. Per germline, CDR1 SGHAT and CDR2 FQNNGV. The CDR3: CASRELRRSSGANVLTF. CDR3 nucleotides: TGTGCCAGCAGGGAACTTCGACGGAGCTCTGGGGCCAACGTCCTGACTTTC.

This clonotype was detected only a few times. The CDR3 loop is CASSTGTSGGLSTDTQYF. The CDR3 region has the DNA TGTGCCAGCAGCACCGGGACTAGCGGGGGCCTTAGCACAGATACGCAGTATTTT. The V gene is TRBV11-2, the J gene TRBJ2-3; 14 bases match TRBD2. The CDR3 has 18 residues. CDR1 SGHAT and CDR2 FQNNGV come from the germline V gene. Trimming removed 5 bases from V and 0 bases from J; junction bases left unmatched: 7.

This clonotype was picked up one time. The V gene is TRBV12-3 or TRBV12-4, the J gene TRBJ2-1; D is possibly TRBD2 (5 bases). CDR3 length equals 14 residues. The V gene lost 2 bases and the J gene lost 8 bases, with 13 bases spanning the gap. The CDR3 here is CASSLLSRADEQFF. CDR3 in DNA: TGTGCCAGCAGTTTACTTTCGAGGGCTGATGAGCAGTTCTTC.

This rearrangement joins TRBV4-1 to TRBJ1-5, with 7 bases fitting TRBD1. Germline CDR1 and CDR2: MGHRA and YSYEKL. The CDR3 spans 15 residues. The trim removed 0 bases at V and 3 bases at J, leaving 2 bases unmatched. The CDR3 region is CASSQETGNNQPQHF. Here the CDR3 DNA reads TGCGCCAGCAGCCAAGAGACAGGGAACAATCAGCCCCAGCATTTT.

This clonotype was counted only a few times. This chain joins TRBV10-3 and TRBJ2-7; the D gene is possibly TRBD2 (6 bases). The J call may be in error: the DNA end matches TRBJ2-5 better. The germline CDR1 and CDR2 sequences are ENHRY and SYGVKD. There are 14 residues in the CDR3. CDR3 region: CAISESLAGETQYF. CDR3 DNA sequence: TGTGCCATCAGTGAGTCCCTGGCGGGGGAGACCCAGTACTTC.

The chain carries TRBV10-3 and TRBJ2-3, with 7 positions matching TRBD1. The junction had 7 bases not matched to a gene; V was cut back by 8 bases and J by 5 bases. CDR3 length equals 13 residues. The germline gives CDR1 ENHRY, CDR2 SYGVKD. The CDR3 region has the DNA TGTGCCATCGGAAGGGGGCTCAGAGATACGCAGTATTTT. Translating gives CAIGRGLRDTQYF.

The rearrangement links TRBV3-1 to TRBJ1-6, with 9 bases that match TRBD1. There are 16 residues in the CDR3. Germline V gene data show CDR1 as LGHDT and CDR2 as YNNKEL (reference sequence). V shed 4 bases, J shed 7 bases, and the junction held 8 bases outside the gene matches. CDR3 amino acids: CASSPVGQGWNSPLHF. Written as DNA, the CDR3 is TGTGCCAGCAGCCCGGTGGGACAGGGTTGGAATTCACCCCTCCACTTT.

The chain combines TRBV5-5 with TRBJ1-1; D unclear. With 6 bases removed from V and 6 bases from J, the gap between germline ends came to 15 bases. CDR3 length: 13 residues. Looked up from germline, CDR1 is SGHKS and CDR2 is YYEKEE (reference sequence). The CDR3 DNA follows: TGTGCCAGCATCGAACTGGGTTTCCCTGAAGCTTTCTTT. Translated: CASIELGFPEAFF.

This chain joins TRBV12-3 or TRBV12-4 and TRBJ1-2, with no clear D. The CDR3 consists of 15 residues. V lost 4 bases, J lost 8 bases, and 20 bases lay in between. As DNA, the CDR3 is TGTGCCAGCAGTTCTGATCCGGGCCCAGAGGACGGCTACACCTTC. It is translated as CASSSDPGPEDGYTF.

The V call is TRBV20-1, the J call TRBJ2-3; D unresolved. V dropped 6 bases and J dropped 0 bases, with 16 bases sitting between them. CDR3 length: 15 residues. Germline lookup yields CDR1 DFQATT and CDR2 SNEGSKA (reference sequence). This CDR3 reads CSAPRTPASTDTQYF. The CDR3 DNA reads TGCAGTGCCCCGAGAACCCCAGCAAGCACAGATACGCAGTATTTT.

The chain carries TRBV28 and TRBJ1-2; a possible D gene is TRBD1 (6 bases). This CDR3 spans 14 amino acids. V was clipped by 2 bases and J by 7 bases, with 14 bases between them. Germline CDR1 is MDHEN and CDR2 is SYDVKM. The CDR3 DNA is TGTGCCAGCAGTTTACCTACAGGGTTGGGTGGCTACACCTTC. Its translation: CASSLPTGLGGYTF.

With respect to this clonotype: A much larger clone lies a single base off, so this may be a read error. The V gene is TRBV7-9, the J gene TRBJ2-7; possible D gene TRBD1, 5 bases. With the DNA end fitting TRBJ2-1 better, the J assignment may be wrong. The CDR3 loop spans 14 amino acids. Looked up from germline, CDR1 is SEHNR and CDR2 is FQNEAQ (reference sequence). The CDR3 region is CASSPRQSSYEQFF. CDR3 sequence (DNA): TGTGCCAGCAGCCCGCGACAGAGCTCCTACGAGCAGTTCTTC.

V and J are TRBV29-1 and TRBJ1-5, with D possibly being TRBD1 (6 bases). Trimming left V 4 bases short and J 4 bases short, with 14 bases between. The CDR3 spans 14 residues. Germline V lookup: CDR1 SQVTM, CDR2 ANQGSEA. CDR3 nucleotide sequence: TGCAGCGTTGCTTTCGGGGGCGGAAATCAGCCCCAGCATTTT. Protein: CSVAFGGGNQPQHF.

This clonotype has just a few counts. This chain connects TRBV4-3 to TRBJ2-7; 7 nucleotides agree with TRBD2. This CDR3 has 16 amino acids. CDR1 is LGHNA and CDR2 is YSLEER in the germline V gene. Unmatched junction bases numbered 8, after V lost 3 bases and J lost 0 bases. Here the CDR3 reads CASSQTTSLSSYEQYF. DNA of the CDR3: TGCGCCAGCAGCCAGACGACTAGCCTTTCCTCCTACGAGCAGTACTTC.

This clonotype appeared a single time. A much more abundant neighbour one base away suggests this may be a read error. The chain has TRBV25-1 and TRBJ2-3; D is perhaps TRBD2 (5 bases). Germline lookup yields CDR1 MGHDK and CDR2 SYGVNS. The length of the CDR3 is 14 residues. The DNA for the CDR3 is TGTGCCAGCGGTGAAAGAGGGCCGCGAGATACGCAGTATTTT. Protein: CASGERGPRDTQYF.

At least ten counts were recorded for this clonotype. This chain connects TRBV25-1 to TRBJ1-2; TRBD1 is a possible D gene (6 bases). The germline V gene encodes CDR1 MGHDK and CDR2 SYGVNS. This CDR3 spans 16 amino acids. Trimming stripped 3 bases from V and 6 bases from J, with 20 bases between. Written as DNA, the CDR3 is TGTGCCAGCAGTGATGGTAAACAGGGAGGGGTCGATGGCTACACCTTC. Translating gives CASSDGKQGGVDGYTF.

The sample holds a few counts of this clonotype. This chain joins TRBV4-1 and TRBJ1-1; D is uncertain. The CDR3 runs to 16 residues. V lost 1 base, J lost 2 bases, and 14 bases lay in between. The germline V gene encodes CDR1 MGHRA and CDR2 YSYEKL. The CDR3 loop is CASSQGQSGYNTEAFF. CDR3 coding DNA: TGCGCCAGCAGCCAAGGTCAGTCGGGGTATAACACTGAAGCTTTCTTT.

The rearrangement joins TRBV29-1 to TRBJ2-7; D perhaps matches TRBD1 (6 bases). The CDR3 is 13 amino acids. V dropped 1 base and J dropped 1 base, with 8 bases sitting between them. Germline lookup yields CDR1 SQVTM and CDR2 ANQGSEA. This CDR3 reads CSVEVQGSYEQYF. CDR3 nucleotides: TGCAGCGTTGAAGTACAGGGTTCCTACGAGCAGTACTTC.

This clonotype was counted only a few times. This chain connects TRBV7-2 to TRBJ1-4; 7 nucleotides line up with TRBD1. Germline V lookup: CDR1 SGHTA, CDR2 FQGNSA. The CDR3 sequence is 16 residues long. The trim removed 3 bases at V and 4 bases at J, leaving 8 bases unmatched. CDR3 DNA: TGTGCCAGCAGCTTCTCCCCAGGGGGATTTAATGAAAAACTGTTTTTT. This sequence encodes CASSFSPGGFNEKLFF. Full variable domain (rest looked up from reference TRBV7-2 and TRBJ1-4): GAGVSQSPSNKVTEKGKDVELRCDPISGHTALYWYRQSLGQGLEFLIYFQGNSAPDKSGLPSDRFSAERTGGSVSTLTIQRTQQEDSAVYLCASSFSPGGFNEKLFFGSGTQLSVL.

The V call is TRBV9, the J call TRBJ2-2; D remains ambiguous. The ends were cut back, 0 bases at V and 4 bases at J, with 7 bases in the middle. This CDR3 has 14 residues. In germline, CDR1 is SGDLS, CDR2 YYNGEE. The DNA for the CDR3 is TGTGCCAGCAGCGTAGTAGATTTCACCGGGGAGCTGTTTTTT. This translates into CASSVVDFTGELFF.